Listed below are T cell receptor beta chains from one sample, sequenced in a study of shared clonotypes between healthy human individuals. Repertoires were generated with immunoSEQ multiplex PCR, while TCRdb's copy carries only in-frame clones and drops some. The profile covers 2 million to 2.5 million clones, with more than 90% appearing a single time and 0.1% to 0.15% taken by the ten largest. What was sequenced was naive CD4+ T cells sorted from blood. The receptors shown here come from a man between 18 and 29 years old in good health. The CDR3 runs from the conserved cysteine through the conserved F or W. D genes are given only for firm matches. The size entry is marked missing in some rows and otherwise reads once, few, many or a size class.

v_gene: TRBV18; abundance: NA; d_gene: TRBD1; j_gene: TRBJ2-7; CDR3nt: TGTGCCAGCTCACCGGGACAGGGGAAAACCTACGAGCAGTACTTC; CDR3aa: CASSPGQGKTYEQYF
v_gene: TRBV7-2; abundance: NA; d_gene: NA; j_gene: TRBJ1-1; CDR3nt: TGTGCCAGCAGCTTAGGCCGAGAGAACACTGAAGCTTTCTTT; CDR3aa: CASSLGRENTEAFF
v_gene: TRBV5-6; abundance: NA; d_gene: TRBD1; j_gene: TRBJ1-2; CDR3nt: TGTGCCAGCAGCTTGGTGGGAACAGGGGACGCCTATGGCTACACCTTC; CDR3aa: CASSLVGTGDAYGYTF
v_gene: TRBV6-5; abundance: once; d_gene: TRBD1; j_gene: TRBJ2-1; CDR3nt: TGTGCCAGCAGTGCGACAGGGTACAATGAGCAGTTCTTC; CDR3aa: CASSATGYNEQFF
v_gene: TRBV6-1; abundance: NA; d_gene: NA; j_gene: TRBJ2-3; CDR3nt: TGTGCCAGCGACAGACAGCGCACAGATACGCAGTATTTT; CDR3aa: CASDRQRTDTQYF
v_gene: TRBV1; abundance: NA; d_gene: NA; j_gene: TRBJ2-7; CDR3nt: TGCACCAGCAGCCAAGATACTAGCGGGGGGGCCTCCTACGAGCAGTACTTC; CDR3aa: CTSSQDTSGGASYEQYF
v_gene: TRBV28; abundance: NA; d_gene: TRBD1; j_gene: TRBJ2-7; CDR3nt: TGTGCCAGCAGCCAATCGACAGGGAGATTCTACGAGCAGTACTTC; CDR3aa: CASSQSTGRFYEQYF
v_gene: TRBV7-9; abundance: NA; d_gene: NA; j_gene: TRBJ1-4; CDR3nt: TGTGCCAGCAGCTTAACGGGGGCGCGTAACCATGAAAAACTGTTTTTT; CDR3aa: CASSLTGARNHEKLFF
v_gene: TRBV7-9; abundance: NA; d_gene: TRBD1; j_gene: TRBJ2-1; CDR3nt: TGTGCCAGCAGCTTCCGGGACAGGGGGCAGACTAGCGACAATGAGCAGTTCTTC; CDR3aa: CASSFRDRGQTSDNEQFF
v_gene: TRBV20-1; abundance: NA; d_gene: TRBD1; j_gene: TRBJ1-1; CDR3nt: TGCAGTGCTAGGGGGGGACAGGAGGCTTTCTTT; CDR3aa: CSARGGQEAFF
v_gene: TRBV6-6; abundance: NA; d_gene: NA; j_gene: TRBJ2-7; CDR3nt: TGTGCCAGCAGTCGTGGACGATCCCTACCCCACGAGCAGTACTTC; CDR3aa: CASSRGRSLPHEQYF
v_gene: TRBV19; abundance: NA; d_gene: NA; j_gene: TRBJ1-5; CDR3nt: TGTGCCAGTAGTATATCAGGGGGCAATCAGCCCCAGCATTTT; CDR3aa: CASSISGGNQPQHF
v_gene: TRBV7-2; abundance: NA; d_gene: TRBD1; j_gene: TRBJ1-4; CDR3nt: TGTGCCAGCACCTCCGACAGGGGATATGGGAAACTGTTTTTT; CDR3aa: CASTSDRGYGKLFF
v_gene: TRBV6-4; abundance: NA; d_gene: NA; j_gene: TRBJ2-3; CDR3nt: TGTGCCAGCAGTGTAGCTAGGGGTGATACGCAGTATTTT; CDR3aa: CASSVARGDTQYF
v_gene: TRBV10-3; abundance: NA; d_gene: NA; j_gene: TRBJ2-3; CDR3nt: TGTGCCATCAGTGAACGAGGGGATACGCAGTATTTT; CDR3aa: CAISERGDTQYF
v_gene: TRBV5-1; abundance: NA; d_gene: NA; j_gene: TRBJ2-5; CDR3nt: TGCGCCAGCAGCTTGGTTCAGGGCTTGGGGGAGACCCAGTACTTC; CDR3aa: CASSLVQGLGETQYF
v_gene: TRBV19; abundance: NA; d_gene: NA; j_gene: TRBJ1-4; CDR3nt: TGTGCCAGTAGTGATTCCGACCGTGAAAAACTGTTTTTT; CDR3aa: CASSDSDREKLFF
v_gene: TRBV5-1; abundance: once; d_gene: NA; j_gene: TRBJ2-7; CDR3nt: TGCGCCAGCAGCTTGGTGCCAACCTCCTACGAGCAGTACTTC; CDR3aa: CASSLVPTSYEQYF
v_gene: TRBV5-4; abundance: NA; d_gene: TRBD2; j_gene: TRBJ2-5; CDR3nt: TGTGCCAGCAGCTTGCCCAGCGGGGGGGCCGCGGAGACCCAGTACTTC; CDR3aa: CASSLPSGGAAETQYF
v_gene: TRBV5-4; abundance: NA; d_gene: TRBD1; j_gene: TRBJ1-5; CDR3nt: TGTGCCAGCAGCTTGGGAGGGGGCAGCAATCAGCCCCAGCATTTT; CDR3aa: CASSLGGGSNQPQHF
v_gene: TRBV7-2; abundance: NA; d_gene: NA; j_gene: TRBJ1-6; CDR3nt: TGTGCCAGCAGCTTGAAACCGTCAGCAAATTCACCCCTCCACTTT; CDR3aa: CASSLKPSANSPLHF
v_gene: TRBV7-8; abundance: once; d_gene: NA; j_gene: TRBJ2-7; CDR3nt: TGTGCCAGCAGCCGTGACTACTACGAGCAGTACTTC; CDR3aa: CASSRDYYEQYF
v_gene: TRBV10-2; abundance: NA; d_gene: TRBD1; j_gene: TRBJ1-4; CDR3nt: TGCGCCAGCAGTGAAGTGGGGACAGGGGTTAAACTGTTTTTT; CDR3aa: CASSEVGTGVKLFF
v_gene: TRBV5-1; abundance: NA; d_gene: NA; j_gene: TRBJ2-5; CDR3nt: TGCGCCAGCAGCTTGTCTCCGACAACTCATCAAGAGACCCAGTACTTC; CDR3aa: CASSLSPTTHQETQYF
v_gene: TRBV7-9; abundance: NA; d_gene: NA; j_gene: TRBJ2-1; CDR3nt: TGTGCCAGCAGTAATTTCGAGGGTTCGATTAGTGAGCAGTTCTTC; CDR3aa: CASSNFEGSISEQFF
v_gene: TRBV6-5; abundance: NA; d_gene: TRBD2; j_gene: TRBJ2-7; CDR3nt: TGTGCCAGCAGCTCCACAGGACTAGGGGCCTACGAGCAGTACTTC; CDR3aa: CASSSTGLGAYEQYF
v_gene: TRBV10-3; abundance: NA; d_gene: NA; j_gene: TRBJ2-1; CDR3nt: TGTGCCATCAGGGATCGACCTGGGCATATGGATGAGCAGTTCTTC; CDR3aa: CAIRDRPGHMDEQFF
v_gene: TRBV6-6; abundance: NA; d_gene: TRBD1; j_gene: TRBJ2-7; CDR3nt: TGTGCCAGCAGCAGGGGGACAGAATGGTACGAGCAGTACTTC; CDR3aa: CASSRGTEWYEQYF
v_gene: TRBV25-1; abundance: NA; d_gene: TRBD1; j_gene: TRBJ1-1; CDR3nt: TGTGCCAGCAGTGAAGCCGGGACAGGGGCCCCGGGGAACACTGAAGCTTTCTTT; CDR3aa: CASSEAGTGAPGNTEAFF
v_gene: TRBV5-6; abundance: NA; d_gene: TRBD2; j_gene: TRBJ2-7; CDR3nt: TGTGCCAGCAGCTTGGGGACTAGCGGGGGCGCCGGGAATTGGGCCGAGCAGTACTTC; CDR3aa: CASSLGTSGGAGNWAEQYF
v_gene: TRBV7-9; abundance: NA; d_gene: TRBD2; j_gene: TRBJ2-7; CDR3nt: TGTGCCAGCAGCCCTAGCGGGAACTTCTGGGGGCAGTACTTC; CDR3aa: CASSPSGNFWGQYF
v_gene: TRBV6-5; abundance: NA; d_gene: NA; j_gene: TRBJ1-2; CDR3nt: TGTGCCAGCAGTTCAGTAGGGGGGCCTAACTATGGCTACACCTTC; CDR3aa: CASSSVGGPNYGYTF
v_gene: TRBV6-5; abundance: NA; d_gene: NA; j_gene: TRBJ2-7; CDR3nt: TGTGCCAGCAGTCGGGGAACTAAAAAGGGCGGCGAGCAGTACTTC; CDR3aa: CASSRGTKKGGEQYF
v_gene: TRBV10-3; abundance: NA; d_gene: NA; j_gene: TRBJ1-1; CDR3nt: TGTGCCATCAGCTCAGGGGACCCTGAAGCTTTCTTT; CDR3aa: CAISSGDPEAFF
v_gene: TRBV30; abundance: few; d_gene: NA; j_gene: TRBJ1-1; CDR3nt: TGTGCCTGGTCTGAACGGTTGAACACTGAAGCTTTCTTT; CDR3aa: CAWSERLNTEAFF
v_gene: TRBV5-1; abundance: few; d_gene: TRBD1; j_gene: TRBJ2-5; CDR3nt: TGCGCCAGCAGCTTGGGACAGGGGGCGGAGACCCAGTACTTC; CDR3aa: CASSLGQGAETQYF
v_gene: TRBV18; abundance: NA; d_gene: TRBD1; j_gene: TRBJ2-6; CDR3nt: TGTGCCAGCTCACCACCCCGGACAGGGTTCTCTGGGGCCAACGTCCTGACTTTC; CDR3aa: CASSPPRTGFSGANVLTF
v_gene: TRBV9; abundance: NA; d_gene: NA; j_gene: TRBJ1-3; CDR3nt: TGTGCCAGCAGCCCCGCCCGTCCCTCTGGAAACACCATATATTTT; CDR3aa: CASSPARPSGNTIYF
v_gene: TRBV6-1; abundance: NA; d_gene: NA; j_gene: TRBJ2-2; CDR3nt: TGTGCCAGTCCCACAGGGCTCCGCACCGGGGAGCTGTTTTTT; CDR3aa: CASPTGLRTGELFF
v_gene: TRBV19; abundance: once; d_gene: TRBD1; j_gene: TRBJ1-1; CDR3nt: TGTGCCAGTAGTATCCGAGGGGGCTACACTGAAGCTTTCTTT; CDR3aa: CASSIRGGYTEAFF
v_gene: TRBV4-1; abundance: NA; d_gene: NA; j_gene: TRBJ2-7; CDR3nt: TGCGCCAGCACCTTCAGGGATTCCATGATCTACGAGCAGTACTTC; CDR3aa: CASTFRDSMIYEQYF
v_gene: TRBV19; abundance: few; d_gene: NA; j_gene: TRBJ1-1; CDR3nt: TGTGCCAGTAGGCAGTTCACTGAAGCTTTCTTT; CDR3aa: CASRQFTEAFF
v_gene: TRBV5-4; abundance: NA; d_gene: NA; j_gene: TRBJ1-2; CDR3nt: TGTGCCAGCAGCTTGGGACAGGCAACAGGAGGCTACACCTTC; CDR3aa: CASSLGQATGGYTF
v_gene: TRBV18; abundance: once; d_gene: TRBD1; j_gene: TRBJ1-1; CDR3nt: TGTGCCAGCTCACCACGGTCAGGGGGAGCTGAAGCTTTCTTT; CDR3aa: CASSPRSGGAEAFF
v_gene: TRBV6-6; abundance: once; d_gene: NA; j_gene: TRBJ1-2; CDR3nt: TGTGCCAGCACCCCACGGGCAGCCCAAGCTAACTATGGCTACACCTTC; CDR3aa: CASTPRAAQANYGYTF
v_gene: TRBV7-2; abundance: NA; d_gene: TRBD1; j_gene: TRBJ1-5; CDR3nt: TGTGCCAGCAGCTTCGGGACAGGGGGGCAACAGCCCCAGCATTTT; CDR3aa: CASSFGTGGQQPQHF
v_gene: TRBV30; abundance: NA; d_gene: NA; j_gene: TRBJ2-7; CDR3nt: TGTGCCTGGAGTCGTAACGGGGGCCCGTTAAGCGAGCAGTACTTC; CDR3aa: CAWSRNGGPLSEQYF
v_gene: TRBV4-1; abundance: NA; d_gene: NA; j_gene: TRBJ2-6; CDR3nt: TGCGCCAGCAGCCAAGGTCCCGACTTAAGTGCCCCTGGGGCCAACGTCCTGACTTTC; CDR3aa: CASSQGPDLSAPGANVLTF
v_gene: TRBV7-2; abundance: NA; d_gene: TRBD1; j_gene: TRBJ2-7; CDR3nt: TGTGCCAGCAGCCCGAGACAGGGGGCATTCTACGAGCAGTACTTC; CDR3aa: CASSPRQGAFYEQYF
v_gene: TRBV30; abundance: once; d_gene: TRBD2; j_gene: TRBJ2-7; CDR3nt: TGTGCCTGGAATATCGGGGGGTACGAGCAGTACTTC; CDR3aa: CAWNIGGYEQYF
v_gene: TRBV19; abundance: NA; d_gene: NA; j_gene: TRBJ2-7; CDR3nt: TGTGCCACCTCGACAGAATACTCCTACGAGCAGTACTTC; CDR3aa: CATSTEYSYEQYF
v_gene: TRBV7-9; abundance: once; d_gene: NA; j_gene: TRBJ1-6; CDR3nt: TGTGCCAGCAGCTTATATGAAGGGTATTCACCCCTCCACTTT; CDR3aa: CASSLYEGYSPLHF
v_gene: TRBV6-5; abundance: NA; d_gene: NA; j_gene: TRBJ2-3; CDR3nt: TGTGCCAGCGGGACGCAGGCCAGCACGCAGTATTTT; CDR3aa: CASGTQASTQYF
v_gene: TRBV5-4; abundance: few; d_gene: NA; j_gene: TRBJ1-2; CDR3nt: TGTGCCAGCAGCTTTCAAGGGAACTATGGCTACACCTTC; CDR3aa: CASSFQGNYGYTF
v_gene: TRBV9; abundance: NA; d_gene: NA; j_gene: TRBJ1-4; CDR3nt: TGTGCCAGTTCACCCGGGGTTGGGTCGACCCTGTTTTTT; CDR3aa: CASSPGVGSTLFF
v_gene: TRBV7-8; abundance: NA; d_gene: NA; j_gene: TRBJ2-7; CDR3nt: TGTGCCAGCAGCACCGAAGGGATCTCCTACGAGCAGTACTTC; CDR3aa: CASSTEGISYEQYF
v_gene: TRBV25-1; abundance: few; d_gene: TRBD1; j_gene: TRBJ1-6; CDR3nt: TGTGCCAGCAGCACCGCTGCGGGACAGGGGGCCGCCATGTCACCCCTCCACTTT; CDR3aa: CASSTAAGQGAAMSPLHF
v_gene: TRBV7-9; abundance: NA; d_gene: NA; j_gene: TRBJ2-5; CDR3nt: TGTGCCAGCAGCTCACGTTCCTTGGGGCAAGAGACCCAGTACTTC; CDR3aa: CASSSRSLGQETQYF
v_gene: TRBV6-5; abundance: once; d_gene: NA; j_gene: TRBJ1-5; CDR3nt: TGTGCCAGCAGTTACTCGGGGGGCTTGAGCAATCAGCCCCAGCATTTT; CDR3aa: CASSYSGGLSNQPQHF